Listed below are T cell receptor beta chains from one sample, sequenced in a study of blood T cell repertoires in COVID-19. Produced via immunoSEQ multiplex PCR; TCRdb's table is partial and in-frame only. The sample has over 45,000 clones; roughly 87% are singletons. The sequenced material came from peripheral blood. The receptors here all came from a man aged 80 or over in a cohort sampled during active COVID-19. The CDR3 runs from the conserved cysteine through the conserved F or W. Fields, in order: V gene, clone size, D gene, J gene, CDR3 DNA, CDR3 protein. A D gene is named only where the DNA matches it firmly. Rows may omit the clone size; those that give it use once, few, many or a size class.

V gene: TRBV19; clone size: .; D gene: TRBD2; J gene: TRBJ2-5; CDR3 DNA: TGTGCCAGTAGTATGTTGACTAGCGGGAAGTTTGAGACCCAGTACTTC; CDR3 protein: CASSMLTSGKFETQYF
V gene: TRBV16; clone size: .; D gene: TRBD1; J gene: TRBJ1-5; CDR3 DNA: TGTGCCAGCAGCCAATCGGGACAGGACAATCAGCCCCAGCATTTT; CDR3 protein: CASSQSGQDNQPQHF
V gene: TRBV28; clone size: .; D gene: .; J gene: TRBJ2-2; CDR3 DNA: TGTGCCAGCAGTTTGGCCAGCCACTACCTGAACACCGGGGAGCTGTTTTTT; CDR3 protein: CASSLASHYLNTGELFF
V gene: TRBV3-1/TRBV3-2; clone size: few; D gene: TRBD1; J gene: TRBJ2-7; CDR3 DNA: TGTGCCAGCAGCCTAGGGACAGGAACAACCTACGAGCAGTACTTC; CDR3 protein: CASSLGTGTTYEQYF
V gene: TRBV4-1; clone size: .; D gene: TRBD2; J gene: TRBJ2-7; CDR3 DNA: TGCGCCAGCAGCCCCTCCATGGGACTAGACTCCTACGAGCAGTACTTC; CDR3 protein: CASSPSMGLDSYEQYF
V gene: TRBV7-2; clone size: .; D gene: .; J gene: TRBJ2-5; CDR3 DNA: TGTGCCAGCAGCTTAGATACAGGGACCCAAGAGACCCAGTACTTC; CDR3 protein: CASSLDTGTQETQYF
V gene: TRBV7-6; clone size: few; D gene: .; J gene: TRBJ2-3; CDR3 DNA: TGTGCCAGCAGCTTATTTGGACAAACTAGCACAGATACGCAGTATTTT; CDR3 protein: CASSLFGQTSTDTQYF
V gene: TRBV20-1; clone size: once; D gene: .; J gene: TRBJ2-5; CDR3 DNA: TGCAGTGCTTTCACAGGGGAGACCCAGTACTTC; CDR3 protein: CSAFTGETQYF
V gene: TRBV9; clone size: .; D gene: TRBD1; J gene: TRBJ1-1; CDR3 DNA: TGTGCCAGCAGCGTAGAAGGGGGCAGCACTGAAGCTTTCTTT; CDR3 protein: CASSVEGGSTEAFF
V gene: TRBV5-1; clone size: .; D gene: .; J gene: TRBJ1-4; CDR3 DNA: TGCGCCAGCAGCCCCGGACGGGGGATCGCAACTAATGAAAAACTGTTTTTT; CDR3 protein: CASSPGRGIATNEKLFF
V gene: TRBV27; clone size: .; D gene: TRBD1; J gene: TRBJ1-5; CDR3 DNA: TGTGCCAGCAGTCGCACAGGGGGCAATCAGCCCCAGCATTTT; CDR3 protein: CASSRTGGNQPQHF
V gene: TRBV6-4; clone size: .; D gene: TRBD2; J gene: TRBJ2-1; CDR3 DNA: TGTGCCAGCAGTGAGACTAGCGGTGCTTTCGGTGAGCAGTTCTTC; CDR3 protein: CASSETSGAFGEQFF
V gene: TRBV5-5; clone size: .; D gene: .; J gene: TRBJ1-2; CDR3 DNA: TGTGCCAGCAGTTCTACAGTTGGCGGCTACACCTTC; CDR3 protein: CASSSTVGGYTF
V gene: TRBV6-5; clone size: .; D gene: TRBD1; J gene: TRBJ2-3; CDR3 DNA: TGTGCCAGCAGTTACTCCGGGACAGGGGGACCAGATACGCAGTATTTT; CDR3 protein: CASSYSGTGGPDTQYF
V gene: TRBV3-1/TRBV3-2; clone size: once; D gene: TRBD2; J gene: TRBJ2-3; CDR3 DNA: TGTGCCAGCAGTCATCAAGGGAGGGACACGCAGTATTTT; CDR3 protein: CASSHQGRDTQYF
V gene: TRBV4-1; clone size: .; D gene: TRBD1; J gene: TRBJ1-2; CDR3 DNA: TGCGCCAGCAGCCACCTCACAGGGGGCTTAGTCTATGGCTACACCTTC; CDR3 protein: CASSHLTGGLVYGYTF
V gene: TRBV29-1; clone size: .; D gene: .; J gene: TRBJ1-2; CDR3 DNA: TGCAGCATTACGGGGGGGAAGGAGGCTAACTATGGCTACACCTTC; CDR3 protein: CSITGGKEANYGYTF
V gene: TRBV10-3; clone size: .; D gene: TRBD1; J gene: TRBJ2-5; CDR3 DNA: TGTGCCATCAGTGGACAGGGGAAAGAGACCCAGTACTTC; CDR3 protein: CAISGQGKETQYF
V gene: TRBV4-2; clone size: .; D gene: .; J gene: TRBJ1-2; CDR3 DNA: TGTGCCAGCAGCCAAGATCGTGGGCGTGGCCATGGCTACACCTTC; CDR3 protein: CASSQDRGRGHGYTF
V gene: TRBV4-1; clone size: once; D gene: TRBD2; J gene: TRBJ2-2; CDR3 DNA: TGCGCCAGCAGCCAAACGGGGAGTAGCGGGGGGGGCACCGGGGAGCTGTTTTTT; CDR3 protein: CASSQTGSSGGGTGELFF
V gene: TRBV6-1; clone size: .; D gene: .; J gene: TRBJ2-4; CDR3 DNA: TGTGCCAGCAGTGAAGAGCGGCTAGCCAAAAACATTCAGTACTTC; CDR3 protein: CASSEERLAKNIQYF
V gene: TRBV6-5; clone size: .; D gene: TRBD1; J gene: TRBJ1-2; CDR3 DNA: TGTGCCAGCAGTTGGACAGGGGAAGATGGCTACACCTTC; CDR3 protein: CASSWTGEDGYTF
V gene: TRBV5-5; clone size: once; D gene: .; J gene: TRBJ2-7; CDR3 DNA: TGTGCCAGCAGCTTGCGGCAGGGGACGAACGAGCAGTACTTC; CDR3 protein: CASSLRQGTNEQYF
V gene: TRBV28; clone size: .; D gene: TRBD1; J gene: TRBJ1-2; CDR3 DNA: TGTGCCAGCAGGAAGACAGGGGTAGGGGGCTACACCTTC; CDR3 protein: CASRKTGVGGYTF
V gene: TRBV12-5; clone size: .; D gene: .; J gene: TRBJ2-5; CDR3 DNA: TGTGCTAGTGGCCCCGACAGGTGGGAGACCCAGTACTTC; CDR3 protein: CASGPDRWETQYF
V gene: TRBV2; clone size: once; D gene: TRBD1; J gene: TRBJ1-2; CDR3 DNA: TGTGCCACACGACAGGGTATCGGCTATGGCTACACCTTC; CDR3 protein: CATRQGIGYGYTF
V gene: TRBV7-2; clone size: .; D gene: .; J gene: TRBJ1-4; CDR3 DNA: TGTGCCAGCAGTTTTGGCCCAAGTGGTAATGAAAAACTGTTTTTT; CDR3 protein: CASSFGPSGNEKLFF
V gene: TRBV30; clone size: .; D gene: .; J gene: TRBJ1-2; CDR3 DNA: TGTGCCTGGAGCCGCGATGTTAGCTACACCTTC; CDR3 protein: CAWSRDVSYTF
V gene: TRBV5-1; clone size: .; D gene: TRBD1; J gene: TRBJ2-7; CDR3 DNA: TGCGCCAGCAGCTTGGCGGACAGGGGAGACGAGCAGTACTTC; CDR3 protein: CASSLADRGDEQYF
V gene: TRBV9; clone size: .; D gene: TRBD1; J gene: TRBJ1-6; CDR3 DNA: TGTGCCAGCAGCGTAGGGGACAGTTATTCACCCCTCCACTTT; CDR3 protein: CASSVGDSYSPLHF
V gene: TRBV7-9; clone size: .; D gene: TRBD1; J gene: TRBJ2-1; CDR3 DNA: TGTGCCAGCAGCTCTATTGGGACAGTTGGGTTCGATGAGCAGTTCTTC; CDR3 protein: CASSSIGTVGFDEQFF
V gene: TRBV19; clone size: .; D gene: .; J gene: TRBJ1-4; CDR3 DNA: TGTGCCAGTACGCGACTGCGGATAAGTGGTAATGAAAAACTGTTTTTT; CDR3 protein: CASTRLRISGNEKLFF
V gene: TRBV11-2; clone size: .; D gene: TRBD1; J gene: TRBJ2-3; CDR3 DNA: TGTGCCAGCAGCCTGGAGGACGGCAGGGGGTCTGCGGTCTGGGATACGCAGTATTTT; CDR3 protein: CASSLEDGRGSAVWDTQYF
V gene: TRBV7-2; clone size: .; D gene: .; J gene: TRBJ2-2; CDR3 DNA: TGTGCCAGCAGCTTAAACGACATCAGAGCCACCGGGGAGCTGTTTTTT; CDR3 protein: CASSLNDIRATGELFF
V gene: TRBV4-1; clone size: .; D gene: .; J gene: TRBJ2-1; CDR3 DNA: TGCGCCAGCAGCCAAGATCTGTCGAGCTCCTACAATGAGCAGTTCTTC; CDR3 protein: CASSQDLSSSYNEQFF
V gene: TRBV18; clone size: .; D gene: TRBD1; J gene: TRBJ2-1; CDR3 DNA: TGTGCCAGCTCACCAGGGACAGCTTCCTACAATGAGCAGTTCTTC; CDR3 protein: CASSPGTASYNEQFF
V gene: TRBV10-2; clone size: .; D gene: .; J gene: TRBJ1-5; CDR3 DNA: TGCGCCAGCAGTGCAACAGATAGCAATCAGCCCCAGCATTTT; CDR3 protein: CASSATDSNQPQHF
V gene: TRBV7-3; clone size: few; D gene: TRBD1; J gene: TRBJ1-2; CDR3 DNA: TGTGCCAGCAGCGCCCGGACAGGGGCCGGCTACACCTTC; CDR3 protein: CASSARTGAGYTF
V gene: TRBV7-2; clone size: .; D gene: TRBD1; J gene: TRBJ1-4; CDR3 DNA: TGTGCCAGCAGCGGACAGGGGGAGGCTAATGAAAAACTGTTTTTT; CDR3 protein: CASSGQGEANEKLFF
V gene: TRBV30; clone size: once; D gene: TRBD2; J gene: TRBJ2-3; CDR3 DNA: TGTGCCTGTTCTCGACTAGCGGGAAAGGTAGATACGCAGTATTTT; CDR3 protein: CACSRLAGKVDTQYF
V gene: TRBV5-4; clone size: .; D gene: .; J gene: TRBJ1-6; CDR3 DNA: TGTGCCAGCAGCTTGGGTCAGTATAATTCACCCCTCCACTTT; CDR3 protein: CASSLGQYNSPLHF
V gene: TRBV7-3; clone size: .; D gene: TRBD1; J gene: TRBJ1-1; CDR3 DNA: TGTGCCAGCAGCCACAGGGGCGGCACTGAAGCTTTCTTT; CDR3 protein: CASSHRGGTEAFF
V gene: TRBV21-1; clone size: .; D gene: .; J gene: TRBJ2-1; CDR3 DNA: TGTGCCAGCCGAAAGGGACTAGTAGGGTCCTATGAGCAGTTCTTC; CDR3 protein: CASRKGLVGSYEQFF
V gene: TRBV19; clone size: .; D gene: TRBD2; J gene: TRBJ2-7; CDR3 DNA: TGTGCCAGTAGTATAGGGGGAGCGGGGGTACGGAGCTCCTACGAGCAGTACTTC; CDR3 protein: CASSIGGAGVRSSYEQYF
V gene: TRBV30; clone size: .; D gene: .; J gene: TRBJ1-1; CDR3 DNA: TGTGCCTGGAGTCGGACAGTGGTTAACACTGAAGCTTTCTTT; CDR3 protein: CAWSRTVVNTEAFF